The T cell receptor beta chain under discussion was sequenced for a study of vaccination and CD4 T cells after COVID-19. On the study more broadly: Four females and six males made up the convalescents, two of whom were Hispanic. Study-wide results and limits: A comparatively limited set of convalescent patients was examined, with no early post-infection timepoints.

Cultured CD4+ T-cell DNA underwent Oncomine TCR Beta short-read sequencing. TCRdb reprocessed the PCR reads via MiXCR and lists one record per CDR3 protein. The sample holds roughly 3,400 distinct CDR3 sequences, 20% to 25% seen once. Documented treatment: approximately nine-day PBMC culture with coronavirus spike peptide pools or control peptides (ViraFEST assay). After expanding antigen-specific T cells with peptide pools, ViraFEST sequenced their TCRs. This clonotype has only a few counts. Its specificity is not known. The CDR3 is 12 amino acids. Trimming cost V 3 bases and J 4 bases; bases outside gene matches: 0. Looked up from germline, CDR1 is DFQATT and CDR2 is SNEGSKA (reference sequence).

The receptor comes from a human donor who had recovered from COVID-19. The chain uses TRBV20-1 and TRBJ2-3; 8 positions agree with TRBD2. The sequenced sample consisted of CD4+ T cells from blood, cultured in vitro. The CDR3, as DNA: TGCAGTGCTAGCGGGGGGGCAGATACGCAGTATTTT. It codes for CSASGGADTQYF.